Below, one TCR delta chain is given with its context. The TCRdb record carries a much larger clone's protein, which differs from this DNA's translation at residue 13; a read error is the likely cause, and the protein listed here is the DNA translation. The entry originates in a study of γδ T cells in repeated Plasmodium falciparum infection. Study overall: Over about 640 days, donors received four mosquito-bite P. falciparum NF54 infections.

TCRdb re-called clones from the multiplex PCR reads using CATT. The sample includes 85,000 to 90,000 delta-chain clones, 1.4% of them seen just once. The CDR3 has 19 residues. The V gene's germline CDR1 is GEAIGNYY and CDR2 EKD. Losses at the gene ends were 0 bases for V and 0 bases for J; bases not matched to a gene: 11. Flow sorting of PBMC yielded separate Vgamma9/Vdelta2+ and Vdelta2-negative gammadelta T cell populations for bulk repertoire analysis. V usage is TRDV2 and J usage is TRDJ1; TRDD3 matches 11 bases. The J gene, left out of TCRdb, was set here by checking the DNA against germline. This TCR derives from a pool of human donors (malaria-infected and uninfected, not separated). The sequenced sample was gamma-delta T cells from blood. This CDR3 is CACDTVGGGYVGDTDKLIF. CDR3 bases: TGTGCCTGTGACACCGTAGGTGGGGGATACGTGGGGGACACCGATAAACTCATCTTT.